This T cell receptor (beta chain) was sequenced for a study of graft-versus-host responses after intestinal transplantation. As for the study in general: Multivisceral, liver-intestinal, or isolated intestinal transplants were performed in recipients. Among the recipients, all got anti-thymocyte globulin induction and then tacrolimus and steroids for two to four years.

TCRdb's copy holds only in-frame clones and misses some; the assay was immunoSEQ multiplex PCR. Of around 110,000 clones listed, less than 95% are singletons. The ends lost 6 bases at V and 2 bases at J; junction bases unmatched: 7. This CDR3 is 15 amino acids long. Germline V CDR1 and CDR2: MNHEY, SVGAGI. Points from the study as a whole: Detected in recipient marrow were GvH clones, some of which were first observed in ileum or blood.

Concerning this clone itself: The target antigen is unknown.

Material: unstimulated CD4+ T cells sorted from spleen or lymph node cells, obtained before intestinal transplant. The rearrangement uses TRBV6-5 and TRBJ2-7, with TRBD1 matching 10 bases. This TCR was recovered from a human donor who received an intestinal transplant. The CDR3 sequence: CASRRGQGPTYEQYF. The DNA of the CDR3 is TGTGCCAGCAGACGGGGACAGGGGCCTACCTACGAGCAGTACTTC.